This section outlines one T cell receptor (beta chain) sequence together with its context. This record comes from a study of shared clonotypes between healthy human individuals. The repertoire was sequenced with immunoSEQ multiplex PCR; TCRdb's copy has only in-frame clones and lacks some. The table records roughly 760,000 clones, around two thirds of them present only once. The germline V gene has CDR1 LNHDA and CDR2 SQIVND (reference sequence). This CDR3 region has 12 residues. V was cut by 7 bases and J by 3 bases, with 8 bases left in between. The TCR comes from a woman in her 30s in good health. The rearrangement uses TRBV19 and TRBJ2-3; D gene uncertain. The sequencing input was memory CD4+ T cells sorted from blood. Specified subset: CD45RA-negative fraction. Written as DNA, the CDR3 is TGTGCCAGTAACTTCGGAACAGATACGCAGTATTTT. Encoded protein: CASNFGTDTQYF.